The clone carrying this T cell receptor beta chain was counted between two and nine times. The antigen remains undetermined. Indicated treatment: roughly 11-day PBMC culture with coronavirus spike peptide pools or control peptides (ViraFEST assay). This entry comes from a study of vaccination and CD4 T cells after COVID-19. Study-wide background: Overlapping spike peptides of SARS-CoV-2, HCoV-NL63, HCoV-OC43 and HCoV-229E were used, and cells were stimulated with them.

Trimming removed 6 bases at V and 4 bases at J, with 15 bases between. The CDR3 extends over 14 amino acids. Germline CDR1 reads MNHNS; CDR2 reads SASEGT. Sequencing of the DNA from cultured CD4+ T cells was carried out with the Oncomine TCR Beta short-read assay. TCRdb processed the PCR reads anew with MiXCR; each CDR3 protein has one entry. Found here are approximately 11,000 distinct CDR3 sequences, about 38% of them singletons; the top ten hold about 9.9%. This sequence originates from a human donor who had recovered from COVID-19. Here the sequenced sample was CD4+ T cells from blood, cultured in vitro, taken after SARS-CoV-2 vaccination. The chain couples TRBV6-1 to TRBJ2-5; no firm D call. CDR3 coding DNA: TGTGCCAGCAGCCTAACGAGAGGATCAGAGACCCAGTACTTC. Residues: CASSLTRGSETQYF.